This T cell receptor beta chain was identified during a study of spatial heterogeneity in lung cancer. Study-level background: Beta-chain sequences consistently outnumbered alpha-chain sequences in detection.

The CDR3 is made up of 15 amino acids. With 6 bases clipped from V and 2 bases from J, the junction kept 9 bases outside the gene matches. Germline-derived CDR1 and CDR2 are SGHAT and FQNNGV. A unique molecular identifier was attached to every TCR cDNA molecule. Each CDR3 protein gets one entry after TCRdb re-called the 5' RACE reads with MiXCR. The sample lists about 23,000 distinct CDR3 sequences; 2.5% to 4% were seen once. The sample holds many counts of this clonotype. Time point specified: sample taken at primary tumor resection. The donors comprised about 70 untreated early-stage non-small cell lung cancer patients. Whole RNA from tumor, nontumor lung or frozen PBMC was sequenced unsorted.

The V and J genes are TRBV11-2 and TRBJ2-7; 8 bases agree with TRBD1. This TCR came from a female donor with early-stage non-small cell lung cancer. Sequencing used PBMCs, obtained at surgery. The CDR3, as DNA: TGTGCCAGCAGTTTCTCCGGGACAGGAGCCTACGAGCAGTACTTC. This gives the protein CASSFSGTGAYEQYF.